One and the same sample provided the 24 T cell receptor beta chains below, sequenced in a study of graft-versus-host responses after intestinal transplantation. Generated by immunoSEQ multiplex PCR, the TCRdb table keeps only in-frame clones and is missing some. The sample has 85,000 to 130,000 clones, roughly 87% seen once. Antigens of these TCRs are unknown. Source: unstimulated CD4+ T cells sorted from spleen or lymph node cells, taken before intestinal transplant. The receptors were sampled from a human donor who received an intestinal transplant.

The chain combines TRBV11-2 with TRBJ2-3, with 7 bases that match TRBD2. Unmatched junction bases numbered 9, after V lost 1 base and J lost 2 bases. This CDR3 is 17 amino acids long. Germline V gene data show CDR1 as SGHAT and CDR2 as FQNNGV. CDR3 sequence (DNA): TGTGCCAGCAGCTTAGTAGTGGGCGGGGGTTACACAGATACGCAGTATTTT. Translated: CASSLVVGGGYTDTQYF.

In its sample, this clone was seen once. The chain employs TRBV10-3 and TRBJ1-2; tentatively, D is TRBD1 (6 bases). The V end was cut by 6 bases, the J end by 8 bases, with 16 bases between. This CDR3 is 13 amino acids long. Germline V CDR1 and CDR2: ENHRY, SYGVKD. This CDR3 reads CAIREQGGGGYTF. CDR3 DNA: TGTGCCATCAGGGAACAGGGAGGAGGAGGCTACACCTTC.

The chain employs TRBV13 and TRBJ2-3, with D perhaps being TRBD1 or TRBD2 (5 bases each). Trimming took off 4 bases at V and 2 bases at J, with 10 bases between the two ends. This CDR3 is 14 amino acids long. From germline, CDR1 is PRHDT and CDR2 FYEKMQ (reference sequence). CDR3: CASSSLGVTDTQYF. CDR3 bases: TGTGCCAGCAGCTCACTAGGGGTCACAGATACGCAGTATTTT.

This clone was picked up one time. The rearrangement uses TRBV6-5 and TRBJ1-1, with D unclear. The germline V gene encodes CDR1 MNHEY and CDR2 SVGAGI. Trimming cost V 11 bases and J 5 bases, with 12 bases left between them. The CDR3 loop spans 11 amino acids. The CDR3 loop is CACVGRTEAFF. The DNA of the CDR3 is TGTGCCTGCGTCGGTAGGACTGAAGCTTTCTTT.

The gene calls are TRBV5-1 and TRBJ2-5; D remains unclear. There are 11 residues in the CDR3. Germline V gene lookup returns CDR1 SGHRS and CDR2 YFSETQ. Trimming cost V 5 bases and J 4 bases, with 6 bases left between them. The DNA of the CDR3 is TGCGCCAGCAGAGAAGCAGAGACCCAGTACTTC. Translated: CASREAETQYF.

The gene calls are TRBV2 and TRBJ1-5; TRBD1 might be the D (5 bases). The CDR3 consists of 13 residues. Germline V lookup: CDR1 SNHLY, CDR2 FYNNEI. V was cut by 8 bases and J by 7 bases, with 15 bases left in between. CDR3 amino acids: CASEVGGTQPQHF. CDR3 sequence (DNA): TGTGCCAGCGAGGTTGGGGGGACCCAGCCCCAGCATTTT.

V and J are TRBV2 and TRBJ2-3; D is tentatively TRBD1 or TRBD2 (5 bases each). The germline V gene has CDR1 SNHLY and CDR2 FYNNEI. This CDR3 comprises 16 residues. Between the trimmed V and J ends, which lost 2 bases and 1 base, there was a span of 13 bases. CDR3 nucleotides: TGTGCCAGCAGTGAAACTAGGGGTGGGGGCACAGATACGCAGTATTTT. Its translation is CASSETRGGGTDTQYF.

This clone was observed once. The chain has TRBV18 and TRBJ1-2; 7 bases line up with TRBD1. V dropped 5 bases and J dropped 2; count of bases not matched to a gene: 2. The CDR3 extends over 13 amino acids. Germline-derived CDR1 and CDR2 are KGHSH and LQKENI. The CDR3 DNA reads as TGTGCCAGCTCAAGGGACAGCAACTATGGCTACACCTTC. Its protein is CASSRDSNYGYTF.

The chain has TRBV27 and TRBJ2-7; the D call may be TRBD1 or TRBD2 (5 bases each). The germline V gene has CDR1 MNHEY and CDR2 SMNVEV (reference sequence). This CDR3 comprises 16 residues. The V end lost 3 bases, the J end lost 2 bases, and 17 bases lay between the germline ends. CDR3 nucleotides: TGTGCCAGCAGTTTGGGGCCTCACGGGGTAACCTACGAGCAGTACTTC. Translated, it gives CASSLGPHGVTYEQYF.

This chain connects TRBV7-6 to TRBJ2-7, with a weak D call TRBD1 (6 bases). The germline V gene has CDR1 SGHVS and CDR2 FNYEAQ. Deletions cut 11 bases from V and 5 bases from J, with 16 bases between. This CDR3 region has 12 residues. The CDR3 reads CASSIQGHEQYF. The DNA for the CDR3 is TGTGCCTCTTCAATACAGGGTCACGAGCAGTACTTC.

The V call is TRBV5-1, the J call TRBJ1-2; no clear D. V shed 3 bases and J shed 1 base, with 7 bases lying between them. Per the germline V gene, CDR1 is SGHRS and CDR2 is YFSETQ. This CDR3 is 13 amino acids long. As DNA, the CDR3 is TGCGCCAGCAGCTATAACGTTAACTATGGCTACACCTTC. Translating it yields CASSYNVNYGYTF.

The chain employs TRBV6-5 and TRBJ2-7; D is ambiguous. The germline V gene encodes CDR1 MNHEY and CDR2 SVGAGI. V lost 6 bases to trimming and J lost 1 base, with 16 bases between them. The CDR3 is made up of 15 amino acids. The CDR3 region is CASRINLKPSYEQYF. The CDR3 DNA sequence: TGTGCCAGCAGAATCAACTTGAAACCTTCCTACGAGCAGTACTTC.

The chain joins TRBV9 to TRBJ1-2; TRBD1 matches 7 bases. Germline trimming cut 3 bases from V and 1 base from J; bases unmatched to any gene: 18. The V gene's germline CDR1 is SGDLS and CDR2 YYNGEE. The CDR3 consists of 19 residues. The CDR3 sequence is CASSASWGGGPPFNYGYTF. CDR3 coding DNA: TGTGCCAGCAGCGCATCCTGGGGAGGGGGCCCCCCCTTTAACTATGGCTACACCTTC.

The chain combines TRBV11-2 with TRBJ1-2; no firm D call. The CDR3 has 14 residues. Trimming took 4 bases from V and 4 from J, leaving 13 bases between them. Germline lookup yields CDR1 SGHAT and CDR2 FQNNGV. The CDR3 coding sequence is TGTGCCAGCAGCTCCCCCGCTAGATCCTATGGCTACACCTTC. Its protein product is CASSSPARSYGYTF.

This clone was seen more than once but under ten times. J is TRBJ2-7 and V is TRBV2; 9 bases agree with TRBD1. CDR3 size: 13 residues. Losses at the gene ends were 3 bases for V and 6 bases for J; bases not matched to a gene: 3. Germline CDR1 and CDR2: SNHLY and FYNNEI. CDR3 in DNA: TGTGCCAGCAGTGAGCACAGGGGGCTCGAGCAGTACTTC. Protein: CASSEHRGLEQYF.

J is TRBJ2-7 and V is TRBV20-1; D ambiguous. From germline, CDR1 is DFQATT and CDR2 SNEGSKA (reference sequence). Trimming cost V 7 bases and J 3 bases, with 10 bases left between them. The CDR3 has 11 residues. For the CDR3, the DNA is TGCAGTGGTTTCGCTAGCTACGAGCAGTACTTC. This gives the protein CSGFASYEQYF.

J is TRBJ2-2 and V is TRBV6-6; TRBD2 might be the D (5 bases). Deletions cut 5 bases from V and 3 bases from J, with 13 bases between. The CDR3 spans 15 residues. Germline V lookup: CDR1 MNHNY, CDR2 SVGAGI (reference sequence). This CDR3 is CASSGPRDYTGELFF. The CDR3, as DNA: TGTGCCAGCAGTGGGCCCCGGGATTACACCGGGGAGCTGTTTTTT.

This chain joins TRBV7-9 and TRBJ2-3; TRBD2 matches 8 bases. Losses at the gene ends were 3 bases for V and 3 bases for J; bases not matched to a gene: 5. This CDR3 region has 15 residues. In germline, CDR1 is SEHNR, CDR2 FQNEAQ (reference sequence). The CDR3, as DNA: TGTGCCAGCAGCTTCGGGAGGGCCGGGACAGATACGCAGTATTTT. Translation: CASSFGRAGTDTQYF.

With regard to this clone: This CDR3 is also generated by other DNA sequences in the sample. This rearrangement joins TRBV5-1 to TRBJ2-3; the D gene is possibly TRBD2 (5 bases). This CDR3 comprises 14 residues. V gave up 0 bases and J gave up 1 base, with 6 bases separating them. The germline V gene encodes CDR1 SGHRS and CDR2 YFSETQ. CDR3 sequence reads: CASSLGGGTDTQYF. CDR3 sequence (DNA): TGCGCCAGCAGCTTGGGGGGAGGCACAGATACGCAGTATTTT.

This chain links TRBV5-1 with TRBJ2-3, with 10 bases that match TRBD2. From germline, CDR1 is SGHRS and CDR2 YFSETQ. The trim removed 2 bases at V and 2 bases at J, leaving 5 bases unmatched. The CDR3 is 16 residues long. This CDR3 is CASSLVTSGATDTQYF. As DNA, the CDR3 is TGCGCCAGCAGCTTAGTCACTAGCGGGGCCACAGATACGCAGTATTTT.

V gene TRBV6-4 combines with J gene TRBJ2-7, with D perhaps TRBD1 (6 bases). V lost 2 bases and J lost 7, with 15 bases in between. From germline, CDR1 is MRHNA and CDR2 SNTAGT. CDR3 length: 14 residues. The CDR3 reads CASSDKGHHCEQYF. CDR3 coding DNA: TGTGCCAGCAGTGACAAGGGACACCATTGTGAGCAGTACTTC.

The V gene is TRBV7-2, the J gene TRBJ2-3; D possibly uses TRBD1 or TRBD2 (5 bases each). The germline gives CDR1 SGHTA, CDR2 FQGNSA. Trimming took 0 bases from V and 6 from J, leaving 10 bases between them. This CDR3 contains 14 residues. The CDR3 DNA sequence: TGTGCCAGCAGCTTAGCGAGCAGGGAGGATACGCAGTATTTT. This translates into CASSLASREDTQYF.

This sequence joins TRBV4-1 and TRBJ2-1; perhaps TRBD1 as D (7 bases). V was clipped by 0 bases and J by 8 bases, with 26 bases between them. CDR1 MGHRA and CDR2 YSYEKL come from the germline V gene. This CDR3 spans 19 amino acids. CDR3 protein: CASSQEPLLAPKGGDEQFF. The CDR3 bases are TGCGCCAGCAGCCAAGAACCCCTCCTAGCGCCAAAAGGGGGCGATGAGCAGTTCTTC.

This chain links TRBV4-1 with TRBJ1-2, with D uncertain. This CDR3 has 14 residues. The V gene lost 2 bases and the J gene lost 4 bases, with 11 bases spanning the gap. CDR1 MGHRA and CDR2 YSYEKL come from the germline V gene. DNA of the CDR3: TGCGCCAGCAGCCAACCTCAGCGGTTCTATGGCTACACCTTC. Encoded protein: CASSQPQRFYGYTF.